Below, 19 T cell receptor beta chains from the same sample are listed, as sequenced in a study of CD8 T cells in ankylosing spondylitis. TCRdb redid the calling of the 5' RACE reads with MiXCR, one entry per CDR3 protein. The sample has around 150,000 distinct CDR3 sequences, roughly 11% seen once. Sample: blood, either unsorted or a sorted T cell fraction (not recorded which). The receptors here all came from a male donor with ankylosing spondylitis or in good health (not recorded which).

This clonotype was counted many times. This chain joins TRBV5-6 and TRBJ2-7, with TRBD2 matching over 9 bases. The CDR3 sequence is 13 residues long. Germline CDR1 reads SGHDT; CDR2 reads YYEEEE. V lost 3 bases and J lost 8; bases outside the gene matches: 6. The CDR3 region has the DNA TGTGCCAGCAGCTCTACTAGCGGGCAGAAGCAGTACTTC. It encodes CASSSTSGQKQYF.

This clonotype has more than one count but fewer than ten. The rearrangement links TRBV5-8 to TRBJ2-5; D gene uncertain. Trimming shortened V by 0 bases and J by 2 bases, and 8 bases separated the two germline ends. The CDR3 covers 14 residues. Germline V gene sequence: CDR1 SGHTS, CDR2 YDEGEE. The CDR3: CASSLVLLQETQYF. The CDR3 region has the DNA TGTGCCAGCAGCTTGGTTCTGCTTCAAGAGACCCAGTACTTC.

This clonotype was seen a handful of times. CDR3 protein: CASSQDRRSMEDYTF. CDR3 in DNA: TGCGCCAGCAGCCAAGATAGAAGGAGTATGGAGGACTACACCTTC. The V and J genes are TRBV4-1 and TRBJ1-2; no clear D. The germline V gene encodes CDR1 MGHRA and CDR2 YSYEKL. This CDR3 comprises 15 residues. The V and J ends lost 0 bases and 10 bases respectively, with 18 bases between them.

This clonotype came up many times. The CDR3 reads CASRETASTDTQYF. The CDR3 bases are TGTGCCAGCAGAGAGACGGCGAGCACAGATACGCAGTATTTT. The chain recombines TRBV6-1 with TRBJ2-3; no clear D gene. V dropped 6 bases and J dropped 0 bases, with 10 bases sitting between them. The germline gives CDR1 MNHNS, CDR2 SASEGT. The CDR3 is 14 residues long.

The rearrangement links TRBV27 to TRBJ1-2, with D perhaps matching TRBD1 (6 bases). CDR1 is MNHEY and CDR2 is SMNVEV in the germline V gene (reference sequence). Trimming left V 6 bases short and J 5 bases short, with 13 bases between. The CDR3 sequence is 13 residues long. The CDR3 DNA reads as TGTGCCAGCAGCCCCCGGGACACTTATGGCTACACCTTC. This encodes CASSPRDTYGYTF.

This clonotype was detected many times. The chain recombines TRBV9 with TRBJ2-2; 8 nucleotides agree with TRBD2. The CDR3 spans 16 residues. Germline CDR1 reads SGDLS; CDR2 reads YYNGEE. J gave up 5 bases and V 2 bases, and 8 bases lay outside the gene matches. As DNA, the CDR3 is TGTGCCAGCAGCGTCGGTGGGACTAGAACTACCGGGGAGCTGTTTTTT. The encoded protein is CASSVGGTRTTGELFF.

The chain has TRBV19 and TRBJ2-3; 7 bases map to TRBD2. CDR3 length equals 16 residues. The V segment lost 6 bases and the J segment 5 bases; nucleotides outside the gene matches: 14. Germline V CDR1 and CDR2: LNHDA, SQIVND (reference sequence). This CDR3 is CASSRYSSGGEDTQYF. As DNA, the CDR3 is TGTGCCAGTAGCCGATACTCTAGCGGAGGGGAAGATACGCAGTATTTT.

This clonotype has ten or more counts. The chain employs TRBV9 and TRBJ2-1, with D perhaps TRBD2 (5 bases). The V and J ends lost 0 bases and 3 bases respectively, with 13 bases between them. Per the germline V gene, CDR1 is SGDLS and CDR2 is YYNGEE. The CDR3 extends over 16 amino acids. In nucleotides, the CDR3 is TGTGCCAGCAGCGTAGGAAGAAGCGGCCACTACAATGAGCAGTTCTTC. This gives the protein CASSVGRSGHYNEQFF.

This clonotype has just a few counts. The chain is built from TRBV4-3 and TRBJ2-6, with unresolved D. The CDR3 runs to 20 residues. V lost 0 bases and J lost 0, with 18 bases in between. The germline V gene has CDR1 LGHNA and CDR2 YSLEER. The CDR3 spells CASSQERFMAAYSGANVLTF. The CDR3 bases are TGCGCCAGCAGCCAAGAACGTTTTATGGCAGCTTACTCTGGGGCCAACGTCCTGACTTTC.

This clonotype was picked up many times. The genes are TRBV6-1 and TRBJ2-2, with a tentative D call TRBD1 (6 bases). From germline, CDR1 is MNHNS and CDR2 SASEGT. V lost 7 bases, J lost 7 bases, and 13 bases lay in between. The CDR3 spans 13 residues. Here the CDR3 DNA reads TGTGCCAGCACCGTACAGGGTTTCGGGGAGCTGTTTTTT. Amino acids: CASTVQGFGELFF.

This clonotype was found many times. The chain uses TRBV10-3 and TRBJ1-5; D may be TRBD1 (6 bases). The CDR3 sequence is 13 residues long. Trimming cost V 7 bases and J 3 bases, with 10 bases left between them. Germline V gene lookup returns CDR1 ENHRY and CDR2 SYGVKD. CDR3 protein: CAINRDPNQPQHF. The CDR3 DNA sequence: TGTGCCATCAACAGGGATCCCAATCAGCCCCAGCATTTT.

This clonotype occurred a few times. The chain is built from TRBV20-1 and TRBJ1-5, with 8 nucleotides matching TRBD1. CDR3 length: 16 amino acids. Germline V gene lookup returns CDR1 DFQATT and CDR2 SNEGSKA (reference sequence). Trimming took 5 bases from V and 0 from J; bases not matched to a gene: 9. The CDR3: CSAGEDRDYSNQPQHF. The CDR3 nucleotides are TGCAGTGCTGGGGAGGACAGGGATTATAGCAATCAGCCCCAGCATTTT.

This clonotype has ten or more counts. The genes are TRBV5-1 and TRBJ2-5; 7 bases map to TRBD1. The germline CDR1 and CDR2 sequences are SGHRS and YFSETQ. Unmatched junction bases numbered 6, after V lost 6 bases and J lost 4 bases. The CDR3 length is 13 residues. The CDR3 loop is CASTTGARETQYF. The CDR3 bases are TGCGCCAGCACCACAGGGGCGAGAGAGACCCAGTACTTC. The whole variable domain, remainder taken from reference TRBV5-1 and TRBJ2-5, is KAGVTQTPRYLIKTRGQQVTLSCSPISGHRSVSWYQQTPGQGLQFLFEYFSETQRNKGNFPGRFSGRQFSNSRSEMNVSTLELGDSALYLCASTTGARETQYFGPGTRLLVL.

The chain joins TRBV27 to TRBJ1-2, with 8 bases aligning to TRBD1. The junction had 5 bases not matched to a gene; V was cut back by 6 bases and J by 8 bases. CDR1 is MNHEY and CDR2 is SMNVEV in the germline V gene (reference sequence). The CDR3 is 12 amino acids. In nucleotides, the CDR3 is TGTGCCAGCAGGCAGGGGGCACGGGGCTACACCTTC. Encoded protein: CASRQGARGYTF.

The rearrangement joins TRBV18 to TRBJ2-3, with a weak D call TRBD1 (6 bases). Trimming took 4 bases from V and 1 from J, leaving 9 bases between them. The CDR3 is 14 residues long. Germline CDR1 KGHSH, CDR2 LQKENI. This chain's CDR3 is CASSRTGRTDTQYF. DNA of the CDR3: TGTGCCAGCTCACGAACAGGGCGCACAGATACGCAGTATTTT. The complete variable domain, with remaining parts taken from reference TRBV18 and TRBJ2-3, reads NAGVMQNPRHLVRRRGQEARLRCSPMKGHSHVYWYRQLPEEGLKFMVYLQKENIIDESGMPKERFSAEFPKEGPSILRIQQVVRGDSAAYFCASSRTGRTDTQYFGPGTRLTVL.

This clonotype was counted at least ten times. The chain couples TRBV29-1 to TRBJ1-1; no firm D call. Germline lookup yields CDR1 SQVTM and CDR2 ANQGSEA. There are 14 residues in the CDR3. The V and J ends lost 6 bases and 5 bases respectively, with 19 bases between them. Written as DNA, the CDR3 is TGCAGCGTCCCTTTGGGCCCTTCCCCGACTGAAGCTTTCTTT. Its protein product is CSVPLGPSPTEAFF.

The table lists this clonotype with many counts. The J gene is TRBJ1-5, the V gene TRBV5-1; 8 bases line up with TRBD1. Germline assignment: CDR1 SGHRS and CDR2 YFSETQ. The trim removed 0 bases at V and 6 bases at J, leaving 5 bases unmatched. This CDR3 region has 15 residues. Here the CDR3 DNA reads TGCGCCAGCAGCTTGGACCCAGGGGGCACTCAGCCCCAGCATTTT. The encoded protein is CASSLDPGGTQPQHF. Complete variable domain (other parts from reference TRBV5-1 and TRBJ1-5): KAGVTQTPRYLIKTRGQQVTLSCSPISGHRSVSWYQQTPGQGLQFLFEYFSETQRNKGNFPGRFSGRQFSNSRSEMNVSTLELGDSALYLCASSLDPGGTQPQHFGDGTRLSIL.

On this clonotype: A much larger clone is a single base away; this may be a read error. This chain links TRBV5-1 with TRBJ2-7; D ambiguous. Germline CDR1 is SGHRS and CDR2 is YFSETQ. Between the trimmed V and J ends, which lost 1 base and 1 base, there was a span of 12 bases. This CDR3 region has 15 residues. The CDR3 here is CASSLLPDPSYEQYF. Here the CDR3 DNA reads TGCGCCAGCAGCTTGTTACCCGATCCATCCTACGAGCAGTACTTC.

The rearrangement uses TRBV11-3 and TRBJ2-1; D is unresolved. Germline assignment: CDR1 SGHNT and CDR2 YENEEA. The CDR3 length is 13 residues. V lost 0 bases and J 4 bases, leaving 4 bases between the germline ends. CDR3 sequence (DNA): TGTGCCAGCAGCTTAGAGCCTTACAATGAGCAGTTCTTC. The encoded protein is CASSLEPYNEQFF.